The entry below gives a single TCR beta chain sequence along with its context. Its target is unknown. The CDR3 has 14 residues. CDR1 is SGHVS and CDR2 is FNYEAQ in the germline V gene. V was pared by 5 bases and J by 3 bases, with 11 bases between. The sample comes from a study of a mutant IDH1 vaccine in newly diagnosed glioma. Study-wide results and limits: Vaccination elicited immune responses in roughly 93% of patients.

Time point here: week 35, safety follow-up. The study gave 300 ug of mutant IDH1 20-mer peptide per vaccine dose, with topical imiquimod. Astrocytomas that were new, WHO grade 3 or 4, IDH1-mutant and ATRX-lost were present in the donors. Measured with immunoSEQ multiplex PCR; TCRdb has only the in-frame clones, and not every one. In the table there are some 46,000 clones, 85% to 95% of which are singletons. This TCR derives from a man aged 45-60 years with glioma. Sequences were derived from PBMCs, sampled from a glioma patient whose treatment included an IDH1 peptide vaccine. The V call is TRBV7-6, the J call TRBJ1-5, with D perhaps TRBD1 (6 bases). The CDR3 reads CASSIQGPNQPQHF. The CDR3 nucleotides are TGTGCCAGCAGCATACAGGGCCCCAATCAGCCCCAGCATTTT.